This passage covers 3 T cell receptor beta chains from one sample sequenced in a study of OX40 agonist ivuxolimab in advanced cancers. Some clones are missing from TCRdb's copy, which holds only in-frame ones; the method was immunoSEQ multiplex PCR. The sample holds roughly 86,000 clones, about 93% seen once. The sample here was CD4+ or CD8+ T cells sorted from blood, taken in a trial of the OX40 agonist ivuxolimab. The receptors here all came from an adult with an advanced solid tumor such as melanoma, head and neck, liver or kidney cancer.

This sequence joins TRBV5-4 and TRBJ1-2; D possibly corresponds to TRBD1 (6 bases). The CDR3 consists of 15 residues. CDR1 and CDR2 (germline): SGHNT, YYREEE (reference sequence). The V end lost 4 bases, the J end lost 4 bases, and 17 bases lay between the germline ends. This CDR3 reads CASSPELGGSYGYTF. CDR3 coding DNA: TGTGCCAGCAGCCCAGAACTAGGGGGGAGCTATGGCTACACCTTC. Filled out from reference TRBV5-4 and TRBJ1-2, the complete variable domain reads ETGVTQSPTHLIKTRGQQVTLRCSSQSGHNTVSWYQQALGQGPQFIFQYYREEENGRGNFPPRFSGLQFPNYSSELNVNALELDDSALYLCASSPELGGSYGYTFGSGTRLTVV.

The chain has TRBV19 and TRBJ1-5; TRBD1 matches 11 bases. CDR3 size: 18 residues. Per the germline V gene, CDR1 is LNHDA and CDR2 is SQIVND (reference sequence). V shed 3 bases and J 4 bases; nucleotides not matched to a gene: 11. The CDR3 protein is CASSIGTGGTRGNQPQHF. CDR3 DNA: TGTGCCAGTAGTATCGGGACAGGGGGTACGAGGGGGAATCAGCCCCAGCATTTT.

The CDR3 is CASSQSGLQPQHF. The CDR3 bases are TGTGCCAGCAGCCAGTCGGGGCTACAGCCCCAGCATTTT. V is TRBV4-2 and J is TRBJ1-5; tentative D call: TRBD1 (5 bases). Germline values: CDR1 LGHNA, CDR2 YNFKEQ. This CDR3 has 13 amino acids. Trimming left V 3 bases short and J 7 bases short, with 10 bases between.